This T cell receptor (beta chain) comes out of a study of cytotoxic CD8 clonotypes in ibrutinib-treated CLL (dated by TCRdb to the early 2020s). General notes on the study: The cohort included roughly 15 treatment-naive and approximately twelve relapsed/refractory patients; roughly 17 were IGHV unmutated. Partial responses were observed in around 25 patients and complete responses in 2; after a median follow-up of 68 months, remission was maintained in around 14 patients and progression was observed in roughly twelve. The response samples were drawn at a median of roughly eleven months into treatment, with a range of roughly 6 to 40 months. Samples averaged 255,043 productive templates and tens of thousands of productive rearrangements. Longitudinal samples were available for about 30% of the roughly 90 trial participants. Cryopreserved peripheral blood mononuclear cells were obtained before treatment, at response, and at either sustained remission or disease progression. Patients were still on ibrutinib when every remission and progressive disease sample was collected.

Each clonotype received, on average, 10x coverage in deep resolution sequencing performed on a MiSeq, where the target depth lay between 1 in 1 million and 1 in 200,000 T cells. The immunoSEQ hsTCRB Kit was used to generate the TCR beta libraries. In the source study's methods: ImmunoSEQ Data Assistant and ImmunoSEQ Analyzer were used for data analysis, and V, D and J genes were assigned according to IMGT definitions. Clonality, which ranges from 0 to 1, was calculated as one minus the normalized Shannon entropy of productive rearrangement frequencies. Public clonotype analysis was restricted to overrepresented clonotypes comprising at least 0.05% of each patient's repertoire. Approximately 13 age-matched healthy donor repertoires from immuneACCESS served as clonality controls. Imported from immuneACCESS, the table was reduced by TCRdb to in-frame sequences with V and J called. These copies leave out some clones; in studies compared against another copy, an unresolved V gene accounts for under half, and the cause of the remainder is not known. V, J and clone size are those of that table, while D and trimming were read from the DNA. The sample has 330,000 or so clones on record, roughly two thirds of them singletons. Of the sample, around 6.5% falls within the top ten clones.

There are a few counts of this clone. It lacks a known antigen. Per-nucleotide qualities are absent, and no much larger clonotype sits a single base away. Broad study findings and their caveats: Baseline clonality exceeded that of age-matched healthy donors and correlated strongly with circulating CD8+ T-cell counts. Public clonotypes were rare and either shrank or stayed stable during treatment, and the rise in clonality at ibrutinib response reflected expansion of private clonotypes. Sustained-remission and progressing patients did not have matched sampling times, and lymph node repertoires were not examined. Clonality increased at ibrutinib response, stayed stable in sustained remission, and fell back toward baseline at progression.

Reading from cysteine to phenylalanine, the CDR3 counts 15 amino acids. Of the read, only the CDR3 DNA is kept; its 45 bases are in frame from base 1. The V and J ends are trimmed by 1 base and 7 bases, leaving 13 bases between them. For CDR1 and CDR2, the germline V gene lists MGHRA and YSYEKL. For TCR beta library preparation, around 2.1 micrograms of genomic DNA were extracted from the cryopreserved PBMCs. Longitudinal blood samples from CLL patients receiving ibrutinib monotherapy were subjected to high-throughput TCR beta sequencing. The patients took part in an open-label, single-center phase 2 trial of ibrutinib monotherapy.

The sequence was collected from a human donor with chronic lymphocytic leukemia. Specimen: PBMCs, collected after 36 months of ibrutinib treatment. Recombination connected TRBV4-1 to TRBJ1-4; a weak D assignment points to TRBD1 (5 bases agree). In nucleotide form, the sequence is TGCGCCAGCAGCCAAGTTGAGCGGGGGATTGAAAAACTGTTTTTT. Its protein product is CASSQVERGIEKLFF.